The next 12 T cell receptor beta chains were all read from a single sample in a study of T cells after yellow fever vaccination. TCRdb redid the calling of the 5' RACE reads with MiXCR, one entry per CDR3 protein. The table has 150,000 to 200,000 distinct CDR3 sequences, around 8.5% seen once. Specimen: CD8+ T cells sorted from PBMCs, collected 45 days after the yellow fever booster vaccination. Source of these receptors: a man between 18 and 35 years old who received the YFV17D yellow fever vaccine.

This clonotype occurred a few times. The rearrangement joins TRBV6-1 to TRBJ2-2, with D unclear. V lost 5 bases to trimming and J lost 7 bases, with 14 bases between them. Germline V gene data show CDR1 as MNHNS and CDR2 as SASEGT. The CDR3 extends over 14 amino acids. The CDR3 is CASSPRVGFGELFF. The DNA of the CDR3 is TGTGCCAGCAGTCCTCGGGTTGGGTTCGGGGAGCTGTTTTTT.

The chain uses TRBV23-1 and TRBJ2-5; the D call may be TRBD1 or TRBD2 (6 bases each). TRBV23-1 is annotated as an ORF whose role is uncertain. The CDR3 covers 19 residues. Trimming took 3 bases from V and 6 from J, leaving 29 bases between them. As DNA, the CDR3 is TGCGCCAGCAGTCACCGGGGGCGGTCTGAGGACTCCCTCGGAAAGACCCAGTACTTC. Its protein is CASSHRGRSEDSLGKTQYF.

This clonotype was observed at least ten times. The J gene is TRBJ2-3, the V gene TRBV4-1, with 8 bases matching TRBD2. J gave up 1 base and V 4 bases, and 1 base lay outside the gene matches. Germline loops: CDR1 MGHRA, CDR2 YSYEKL. The CDR3 runs 14 residues. The CDR3 nucleotides are TGCGCCAGCAGCCCTAGCGGGCGCACAGATACGCAGTATTTT. It codes for CASSPSGRTDTQYF.

The gene calls are TRBV7-9 and TRBJ2-2; D ambiguous. Germline V gene data show CDR1 as SEHNR and CDR2 as FQNEAQ (reference sequence). The ends were cut back, 1 base at V and 6 bases at J, with 9 bases in the middle. This CDR3 is 14 amino acids long. DNA for the CDR3: TGTGCCAGCAGCTTAGGCACCTCCTCCGGGGAGCTGTTTTTT. Residues: CASSLGTSSGELFF. The complete variable domain, with remaining parts taken from reference TRBV7-9 and TRBJ2-2, reads DTGVSQNPRHKITKRGQNVTFRCDPISEHNRLYWYRQTLGQGPEFLTYFQNEAQLEKSRLLSDRFSAERPKGSFSTLEIQRTEQGDSAMYLCASSLGTSSGELFFGEGSRLTVL.

This clonotype has at least ten counts. V usage is TRBV6-2 or TRBV6-3 and J usage is TRBJ2-2; D gene unclear. This CDR3 contains 15 residues. Germline CDR1 reads MNHEY; CDR2 reads SVGEGT. V was trimmed by 0 bases and J by 4 bases, leaving 9 bases between them. The CDR3 DNA reads as TGTGCCAGCAGTTACTCGACGGGCGGCACCGGGGAGCTGTTTTTT. Translated: CASSYSTGGTGELFF.

The rearrangement links TRBV7-6 to TRBJ2-5; D possibly uses TRBD1 or TRBD2 (6 bases each). V was trimmed by 6 bases and J by 5 bases, leaving 16 bases between them. The length of the CDR3 is 14 residues. Germline V gene lookup returns CDR1 SGHVS and CDR2 FNYEAQ. The DNA for the CDR3 is TGTGCCAGCAGGGGTTGGGGGGCCCGGGAGACCCAGTACTTC. It specifies CASRGWGARETQYF.

This clonotype came up many times. The chain carries TRBV6-2 or TRBV6-3 and TRBJ2-7; maybe TRBD1 (6 bases). The CDR3 sequence is 13 residues long. CDR1 and CDR2 (germline): MNHEY, SVGEGT. Trimming took 7 bases from V and 2 from J, leaving 12 bases between them. This CDR3 reads CASNLDSPYEQYF. CDR3 DNA: TGTGCCAGCAACTTGGACAGCCCCTACGAGCAGTACTTC.

In this sample, this clonotype turned up a few times. The chain is built from TRBV4-1 and TRBJ1-5; D is uncertain. V was cut by 1 base and J by 0 bases, with 7 bases left in between. This CDR3 is 15 amino acids long. Per germline, CDR1 MGHRA and CDR2 YSYEKL. CDR3 in DNA: TGCGCCAGCAGCCAAGCGATGGGTAGCAATCAGCCCCAGCATTTT. Its translation is CASSQAMGSNQPQHF.

This chain connects TRBV4-1 to TRBJ2-2; D perhaps matches TRBD2 (6 bases). Germline CDR1 is MGHRA and CDR2 is YSYEKL. This CDR3 contains 16 residues. V was cut by 1 base and J by 2 bases, with 11 bases left in between. The CDR3 loop reads CASSQGTSRNTGELFF. Written as DNA, the CDR3 is TGCGCCAGCAGCCAAGGAACTAGCAGAAACACCGGGGAGCTGTTTTTT.

This clonotype was seen a few times. This chain joins TRBV19 and TRBJ1-1; D is unresolved. This CDR3 has 16 amino acids. Germline lookup yields CDR1 LNHDA and CDR2 SQIVND (reference sequence). Trimming cost V 7 bases and J 4 bases, with 22 bases left between them. CDR3 sequence (DNA): TGTGCCAGTACCATGGACGTCCACATCGGAGGCACTGAAGCTTTCTTT. This sequence encodes CASTMDVHIGGTEAFF.

Many counts were recorded for this clonotype. The chain joins TRBV7-6 to TRBJ2-2; unclear D gene. The CDR3 contains 12 residues. Per germline, CDR1 SGHVS and CDR2 FNYEAQ. The V gene lost 5 bases and the J gene lost 5 bases, with 6 bases spanning the gap. The CDR3 nucleotides are TGTGCCAGCAGCACCGGAACCGGGGAGCTGTTTTTT. Amino acid sequence: CASSTGTGELFF.

The count of this clonotype is one. V and J are TRBV7-9 and TRBJ1-2, with a possible D match to TRBD1 (6 bases). The V gene lost 6 bases and the J gene lost 0 bases, with 11 bases spanning the gap. The V gene's germline CDR1 is SEHNR and CDR2 FQNEAQ (reference sequence). The CDR3 has 14 amino acids. CDR3 region: CASRQGTTNYGYTF. In DNA form, the CDR3 reads TGTGCCAGCAGACAGGGCACCACTAACTATGGCTACACCTTC.